This T cell receptor (beta chain) was sequenced during a study of cytomegalovirus exposure and HLA in healthy donors. Study observations and caveats: Most TCR sequences were uncommon, yet certain public TCRs appeared in many donors. Three of the chains that were CMV-associated were confirmed in vitro to be specific for CMV antigens. Reports indicated that the classifier achieved high specificity and sensitivity in diagnosing cytomegalovirus status.

Germline CDR1 MDHEN, CDR2 SYDVKM. The CDR3 sequence is 17 residues long. V was clipped by 1 base and J by 0 bases, with 10 bases between them. Note on this clone: Its antigen is currently unknown.

Clones were sequenced by immunoSEQ multiplex PCR, and TCRdb holds only the in-frame ones, with some missing. The data show about 63,000 clones, just under 95% seen once. The chain combines TRBV28 with TRBJ1-6; D is perhaps TRBD1 (6 bases). This clonotype was sampled from a woman aged 18 to 35 in good health and CMV-seropositive. Sequencing was done on a sample of PBMCs. The DNA for the CDR3 is TGTGCCAGCAGTTTATCCCAGGGGAGCTCCTATAATTCACCCCTCCACTTT. It is translated as CASSLSQGSSYNSPLHF.